Listed here are 24 T cell receptor beta chains from one sample, sequenced in a study of cytomegalovirus exposure and HLA in healthy donors. Generated by immunoSEQ multiplex PCR, the TCRdb table keeps only in-frame clones and is missing some. Of 150,000 or so clones in the sample, 70% to 90% are singletons; the top ten hold about 6.4%. The specimen sequenced was PBMCs. The receptors were sampled from a woman aged 25 to 39 in good health and CMV-seropositive.

The V call is TRBV27, the J call TRBJ2-7; D remains unclear. Germline loops: CDR1 MNHEY, CDR2 SMNVEV (reference sequence). The CDR3 contains 12 residues. The V and J ends lost 6 bases and 6 bases respectively, with 12 bases between them. The CDR3 DNA is TGTGCCAGCAGCCTGAATCGGGTCGAGCAGTACTTC. It encodes CASSLNRVEQYF.

The CDR3, as DNA: TGTGCCAGCAGTGGAGGCAGGGGAGAGACCCAGTACTTC. Translation: CASSGGRGETQYF. The J gene is TRBJ2-5, the V gene TRBV6-1, with D perhaps matching TRBD1 (6 bases). Germline values: CDR1 MNHNS, CDR2 SASEGT. Trimming shortened V by 4 bases and J by 4 bases, and 10 bases separated the two germline ends. The CDR3 loop spans 13 amino acids.

This clone was counted a single time. The V and J genes are TRBV18 and TRBJ2-1, with 11 bases aligning to TRBD2. The ends lost 1 base at V and 4 bases at J; junction bases unmatched: 6. Germline V gene data show CDR1 as KGHSH and CDR2 as LQKENI. This CDR3 is built from 17 residues. The CDR3, as DNA: TGTGCCAGCTCACCACGGACCGGGACTAGCGGATACAATGAGCAGTTCTTC. Amino acids: CASSPRTGTSGYNEQFF. Full variable domain (rest looked up from reference TRBV18 and TRBJ2-1): NAGVMQNPRHLVRRRGQEARLRCSPMKGHSHVYWYRQLPEEGLKFMVYLQKENIIDESGMPKERFSAEFPKEGPSILRIQQVVRGDSAAYFCASSPRTGTSGYNEQFFGPGTRLTVL.

V gene TRBV28 combines with J gene TRBJ2-6; 7 positions agree with TRBD1. V lost 4 bases and J lost 2; bases outside the gene matches: 2. This CDR3 is built from 15 residues. The germline V gene has CDR1 MDHEN and CDR2 SYDVKM. CDR3: CASSSRGPGANVLTF. The DNA of the CDR3 is TGTGCCAGCAGTTCAAGGGGGCCTGGGGCCAACGTCCTGACTTTC.

The chain couples TRBV6-6 to TRBJ2-2; possible D gene TRBD1, 5 bases. The germline gives CDR1 MNHNY, CDR2 SVGAGI (reference sequence). Trimming cost V 4 bases and J 5 bases, with 14 bases left between them. This CDR3 is built from 15 residues. The chain's CDR3 is CASSSYPRGTGELFF. DNA of the CDR3: TGTGCCAGCAGTTCCTACCCAAGGGGAACCGGGGAGCTGTTTTTT.

A single count supports this clone. The V and J genes are TRBV2 and TRBJ1-4, with 9 bases that match TRBD1. The V segment lost 5 bases and the J segment 2 bases; nucleotides outside the gene matches: 6. This CDR3 has 16 residues. Looked up from germline, CDR1 is SNHLY and CDR2 is FYNNEI. The CDR3 region is CASSSQGAGTNEKLFF. In DNA, the CDR3 is TGTGCCAGCAGTTCACAGGGGGCCGGGACTAATGAAAAACTGTTTTTT.

CDR3 DNA: TGTGCCAGCAGTTACACGACAGGCACTAACTATGGCTACACCTTC. This encodes CASSYTTGTNYGYTF. The chain recombines TRBV6-5 with TRBJ1-2; D might be TRBD1 (6 bases). CDR1 MNHEY and CDR2 SVGAGI come from the germline V gene. This CDR3 region has 15 residues. Trimming shortened V by 2 bases and J by 0 bases, and 10 bases separated the two germline ends.

CDR3 loop: CASSYRGETQYF. In DNA form, the CDR3 reads TGTGCCAGCAGTTACAGGGGAGAGACCCAGTACTTC. V usage is TRBV6-5 and J usage is TRBJ2-5; D might be TRBD1 (5 bases). Germline V gives CDR1 MNHEY, CDR2 SVGAGI. There are 12 residues in the CDR3. The V end was cut by 2 bases, the J end by 4 bases, with 5 bases between.

The chain combines TRBV13 with TRBJ2-5; a weak D match, TRBD2 (6 bases). Trimming cost V 5 bases and J 2 bases, with 21 bases left between them. The CDR3 consists of 17 residues. Germline V CDR1 and CDR2: PRHDT, FYEKMQ (reference sequence). The chain's CDR3 is CASSHGRYLAMQETQYF. The CDR3 DNA reads TGTGCCAGCAGCCACGGCAGATATCTAGCGATGCAAGAGACCCAGTACTTC.

V is TRBV9 and J is TRBJ2-6, with a tentative D call TRBD2 (7 bases). CDR3 length: 18 residues. CDR1 is SGDLS, CDR2 YYNGEE, per germline. V lost 4 bases to trimming and J lost 2 bases, with 19 bases between them. In nucleotides, the CDR3 is TGTGCCAGCAGCCCGAGGGGGGGGGCTCCTCCTGGGGCCAACGTCCTGACTTTC. It codes for CASSPRGGAPPGANVLTF. The complete variable domain, with remaining parts taken from reference TRBV9 and TRBJ2-6, reads DSGVTQTPKHLITATGQRVTLRCSPRSGDLSVYWYQQSLDQGLQFLIQYYNGEERAKGNILERFSAQQFPDLHSELNLSSLELGDSALYFCASSPRGGAPPGANVLTFGAGSRLTVL.

This chain uses TRBV6-5 with TRBJ2-1; maybe TRBD1 (5 bases). Germline CDR1 MNHEY, CDR2 SVGAGI. Trimming removed 5 bases at V and 0 bases at J, with 11 bases between. The CDR3 has 15 amino acids. CDR3 amino acids: CASSRTRSSYNEQFF. The CDR3, as DNA: TGTGCCAGCAGTCGGACACGAAGCTCCTACAATGAGCAGTTCTTC.

The genes are TRBV4-2 and TRBJ1-2, with 7 bases lining up with TRBD1. The V gene end was trimmed by 3 bases and the J gene end by 4 bases; junction bases not matched to a gene: 11. The germline V gene encodes CDR1 LGHNA and CDR2 YNFKEQ. The CDR3 length is 16 residues. The CDR3 DNA reads as TGTGCCAGCAGCCACCCGAGACAGGGAGGCTTCTATGGCTACACCTTC. Protein product: CASSHPRQGGFYGYTF.

The chain has TRBV5-6 and TRBJ2-2, with D tentatively TRBD1 (5 bases). The CDR3 totals 16 residues. Germline CDR1 and CDR2: SGHDT and YYEEEE. Deletions cut 1 base from V and 1 base from J, with 11 bases between. The CDR3 loop is CASSLSPTGNTGELFF. The DNA for the CDR3 is TGTGCCAGCAGCTTGTCACCCACAGGGAACACCGGGGAGCTGTTTTTT. The full variable domain, completed using reference TRBV5-6 and TRBJ2-2, is DAGVTQSPTHLIKTRGQQVTLRCSPKSGHDTVSWYQQALGQGPQFIFQYYEEEERQRGNFPDRFSGHQFPNYSSELNVNALLLGDSALYLCASSLSPTGNTGELFFGEGSRLTVL.

Only one count was recorded for this clone. The rearrangement links TRBV23-1 to TRBJ2-2; TRBD1 agrees at 7 bases. TRBV23-1 is an ORF, and what it does is uncertain. There are 16 residues in the CDR3. J was trimmed by 4 bases and V by 3 bases; bases with no gene match: 8. The CDR3: CASSHQKGGCTGELFF. The CDR3 DNA reads TGCGCCAGCAGTCACCAAAAAGGGGGCTGCACCGGGGAGCTGTTTTTT.

The gene calls are TRBV10-2 and TRBJ2-1; 7 positions match TRBD2. The V gene end was trimmed by 10 bases and the J gene end by 2 bases; junction bases not matched to a gene: 11. Germline-derived CDR1 and CDR2 are WSHSY and SAAADI. The CDR3 totals 15 residues. CDR3 nucleotides: TGCGCCACCCGGGGCGGGGGTGACCCCTACAATGAGCAGTTCTTC. Amino acids: CATRGGGDPYNEQFF.

The chain combines TRBV29-1 with TRBJ2-1, with 9 bases that match TRBD2. Looked up from germline, CDR1 is SQVTM and CDR2 is ANQGSEA. Germline trimming cut 3 bases from V and 7 bases from J; bases unmatched to any gene: 10. The CDR3 loop spans 15 amino acids. DNA for the CDR3: TGCAGCGTTGAGGGGGTTGCGGGAGGGAGAAATGAGCAGTTCTTC. Translated, it gives CSVEGVAGGRNEQFF.

The J gene is TRBJ2-6, the V gene TRBV5-4; D ambiguous. V lost 2 bases, J lost 1 base, and 7 bases lay in between. CDR1 is SGHNT, CDR2 YYREEE, per germline (reference sequence). This CDR3 comprises 15 residues. The CDR3 sequence is CASSFAVSGANVLTF. The CDR3 bases are TGTGCCAGCAGCTTCGCGGTTTCTGGGGCCAACGTCCTGACTTTC.

The chain couples TRBV7-6 to TRBJ1-4, with D unclear. V was clipped by 5 bases and J by 0 bases, with 7 bases between them. Germline V gene lookup returns CDR1 SGHVS and CDR2 FNYEAQ. CDR3 length: 14 residues. CDR3 sequence reads: CASSGRTTNEKLFF. As DNA, the CDR3 is TGTGCCAGCAGCGGGAGAACAACTAATGAAAAACTGTTTTTT.

This chain uses TRBV28 with TRBJ1-5, with TRBD1 identical over 7 bases. V trimming: 5 bases; J trimming: 6 bases; junction bases outside the gene matches: 13. The CDR3 has 16 residues. The germline V gene encodes CDR1 MDHEN and CDR2 SYDVKM. The CDR3 spells CASSTSSGGMGQPQHF. Written as DNA, the CDR3 is TGTGCCAGCAGTACATCCTCAGGGGGGATGGGTCAGCCCCAGCATTTT.

The chain carries TRBV14 and TRBJ1-2, with D perhaps matching TRBD1 (6 bases). The CDR3 sequence is 15 residues long. The V end lost 0 bases, the J end lost 8 bases, and 16 bases lay between the germline ends. The germline V gene has CDR1 SGHDN and CDR2 FVKESK. The CDR3: CASSQDLRGARGYTF. The CDR3 nucleotides read TGTGCCAGCAGCCAAGATTTGCGGGGGGCGAGAGGCTACACCTTC.

This sequence joins TRBV6-5 and TRBJ1-4; no firm D call. The CDR3 consists of 15 residues. V was clipped by 6 bases and J by 3 bases, with 14 bases between them. Germline V gives CDR1 MNHEY, CDR2 SVGAGI. The CDR3 protein is CASSRYGQSNEKLFF. CDR3 DNA sequence: TGTGCCAGCAGCCGATATGGCCAATCTAATGAAAAACTGTTTTTT.

The V and J genes are TRBV27 and TRBJ1-1, with TRBD1 matching 8 bases. Germline V gene data show CDR1 as MNHEY and CDR2 as SMNVEV (reference sequence). With V trimmed by 5 bases and J by 1 base, 3 bases remained unmatched. CDR3 size: 14 residues. The CDR3 sequence is CASSHGQGNTEAFF. The CDR3 DNA sequence: TGTGCCAGCAGTCATGGACAGGGGAACACTGAAGCTTTCTTT.

This chain connects TRBV13 to TRBJ2-2, with 12 bases that match TRBD2. From germline, CDR1 is PRHDT and CDR2 FYEKMQ (reference sequence). There are 16 residues in the CDR3. The trim removed 4 bases at V and 7 bases at J, leaving 7 bases unmatched. The CDR3 nucleotides read TGTGCCAGCAGCTCGAGACTAGCGGGGGCCCACGGGGAGCTGTTTTTT. It encodes CASSSRLAGAHGELFF.

This chain connects TRBV5-4 to TRBJ2-2; D is perhaps TRBD2 (5 bases). The CDR3 contains 15 residues. Germline values: CDR1 SGHNT, CDR2 YYREEE (reference sequence). The ends were cut back, 4 bases at V and 0 bases at J, with 10 bases in the middle. This chain's CDR3 is CASSPGITNTGELFF. The CDR3 nucleotides are TGTGCCAGCAGCCCCGGGATCACGAACACCGGGGAGCTGTTTTTT.